This paragraph covers one T cell receptor (beta chain) sequence. This sample is drawn from a study of T cell responses to AZD1222 COVID-19 vaccine. Sequencing was performed with immunoSEQ multiplex PCR; in TCRdb, only in-frame clones are kept and a portion is missing. The sample carries about 70,000 clones, roughly nine tenths recorded once. Germline V gene lookup returns CDR1 MNHNY and CDR2 SVGAGI (reference sequence). Trimming pared 6 bases from V and 1 base from J, leaving 4 bases between. The CDR3 sequence is 12 residues long. The source was peripheral blood, collected 28 days after the second AZD1222 dose. The genes are TRBV6-6 and TRBJ1-5; D is unclear. The clonotype comes from an adult who received the AZD1222 COVID-19 vaccine. The CDR3 coding sequence is TGTGCCAGCAGACAGAGCAATCAGCCCCAGCATTTT. Encoded protein: CASRQSNQPQHF.